Below, 10 T cell receptor beta chains from the same sample are listed, as sequenced in a study of CD4+ T cells in melanoma. The assay was immunoSEQ multiplex PCR, and TCRdb's table has in-frame clones only and misses some. The sample records around 110,000 clones, about 90% being singletons. Sequenced: peripheral blood. Source of these receptors: a human donor with melanoma.

CDR3 nucleotides: TGTGCCAGCAGCGTGGACCCTACAGGGGCTACCGGGGAGCTGTTTTTT. It is translated as CASSVDPTGATGELFF. The rearrangement joins TRBV5-4 to TRBJ2-2; TRBD1 matches 7 bases. Germline trimming cut 4 bases from V and 5 bases from J; bases unmatched to any gene: 11. The V gene's germline CDR1 is SGHNT and CDR2 YYREEE (reference sequence). CDR3 size: 16 residues.

The chain has TRBV28 and TRBJ1-5; TRBD1 matches 7 bases. The CDR3 loop spans 14 amino acids. The germline V gene has CDR1 MDHEN and CDR2 SYDVKM. V lost 7 bases and J lost 7; bases outside the gene matches: 10. As DNA, the CDR3 is TGTGCCAGCACCGACAGGGCAAGAAGGCAGCCCCAGCATTTT. Amino acids: CASTDRARRQPQHF.

The chain couples TRBV4-3 to TRBJ2-7; TRBD2 might be the D (6 bases). In germline, CDR1 is LGHNA, CDR2 YSLEER. Trimming pared 1 base from V and 2 bases from J, leaving 21 bases between. The CDR3 totals 18 residues. CDR3 in amino acids: CASSQGAGPGVPAYEQYF. The CDR3 DNA reads TGCGCCAGCAGCCAAGGCGCAGGGCCGGGGGTACCGGCCTACGAGCAGTACTTC.

The rearrangement links TRBV7-9 to TRBJ2-5, with TRBD1 matching 8 bases. This CDR3 is built from 14 residues. Unmatched junction bases numbered 8, after V lost 6 bases and J lost 5 bases. CDR1 SEHNR and CDR2 FQNEAQ come from the germline V gene (reference sequence). Here the CDR3 reads CASSRNRGRETQYF. The CDR3, as DNA: TGTGCCAGCAGTCGTAACAGGGGGAGGGAGACCCAGTACTTC.

This chain connects TRBV7-2 to TRBJ2-7; D may be TRBD1 (5 bases). The CDR3 runs to 16 residues. V shed 1 base and J shed 3 bases, with 16 bases lying between them. CDR1 is SGHTA, CDR2 FQGNSA, per germline. CDR3 sequence: CASSLGSAGRIYEQYF. DNA for the CDR3: TGTGCCAGCAGCTTAGGCTCCGCAGGGCGAATCTACGAGCAGTACTTC.

This chain connects TRBV6-1 to TRBJ2-2, with 13 bases identical to TRBD2. CDR1 is MNHNS and CDR2 is SASEGT in the germline V gene. With 2 bases clipped from V and 0 bases from J, the junction kept 9 bases outside the gene matches. This CDR3 is built from 20 residues. CDR3 bases: TGTGCCAGCAGTGAATATCTTGGACTAGCGGGGGCGACGAACACCGGGGAGCTGTTTTTT. Its protein product is CASSEYLGLAGATNTGELFF.

The chain joins TRBV19 to TRBJ1-1; no clear D gene. The CDR3 is 13 amino acids. Germline V lookup: CDR1 LNHDA, CDR2 SQIVND (reference sequence). The ends were cut back, 5 bases at V and 3 bases at J, with 10 bases in the middle. DNA for the CDR3: TGTGCCAGTAGTGTAACGACGGACACTGAAGCTTTCTTT. As protein: CASSVTTDTEAFF.

CDR3 amino acids: CASSLVAETYEQYF. The CDR3 coding sequence is TGTGCCAGCAGTTTAGTTGCCGAAACCTACGAGCAGTACTTC. The rearrangement links TRBV28 to TRBJ2-7; D gene unclear. The CDR3 has 14 amino acids. Germline CDR1 is MDHEN and CDR2 is SYDVKM. V lost 2 bases, J lost 2 bases, and 10 bases lay in between.

V usage is TRBV19 and J usage is TRBJ2-2; 7 positions match TRBD1. The CDR3 is 14 amino acids. Germline-derived CDR1 and CDR2 are LNHDA and SQIVND (reference sequence). The V segment lost 8 bases and the J segment 4 bases; nucleotides outside the gene matches: 7. This CDR3 reads CASEGAFGTGELFF. CDR3 nucleotide sequence: TGTGCCAGTGAGGGGGCGTTTGGCACCGGGGAGCTGTTTTTT.

The J gene is TRBJ2-5, the V gene TRBV27; the D gene could be TRBD1 or TRBD2 (5 bases each). Looked up from germline, CDR1 is MNHEY and CDR2 is SMNVEV (reference sequence). The V and J ends lost 6 bases and 5 bases respectively, with 10 bases between them. There are 12 residues in the CDR3. DNA for the CDR3: TGTGCCAGCAGGGGGCCGGGGGAGACCCAGTACTTC. It yields the protein CASRGPGETQYF.